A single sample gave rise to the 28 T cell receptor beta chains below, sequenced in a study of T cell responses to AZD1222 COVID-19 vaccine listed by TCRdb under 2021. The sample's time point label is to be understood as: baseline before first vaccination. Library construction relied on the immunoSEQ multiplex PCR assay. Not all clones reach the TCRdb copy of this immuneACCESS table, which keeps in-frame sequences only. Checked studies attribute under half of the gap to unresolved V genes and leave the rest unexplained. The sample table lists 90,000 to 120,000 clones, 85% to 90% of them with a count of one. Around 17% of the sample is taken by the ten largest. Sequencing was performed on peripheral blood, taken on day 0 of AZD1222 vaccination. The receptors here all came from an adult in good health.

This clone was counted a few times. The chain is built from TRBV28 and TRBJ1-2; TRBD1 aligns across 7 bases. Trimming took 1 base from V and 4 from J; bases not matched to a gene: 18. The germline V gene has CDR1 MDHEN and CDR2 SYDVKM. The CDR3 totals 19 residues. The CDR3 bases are TGTGCCAGCAGTTTATTAGGGGGGGGATTAGGACAGGAATTCTATGGCTACACCTTC. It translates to CASSLLGGGLGQEFYGYTF.

The CDR3 DNA reads as TGCGCCAGCAGAATCGAGGGTGAGCAGTTCTTC. Its protein product is CASRIEGEQFF. The chain is built from TRBV5-1 and TRBJ2-1; the D gene is possibly TRBD2 (5 bases). CDR3 length: 11 amino acids. V lost 5 bases to trimming and J lost 9 bases, with 9 bases between them. The germline V gene has CDR1 SGHRS and CDR2 YFSETQ.

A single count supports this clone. The CDR3 loop is CASSSQGLPGNTIYF. CDR3 in DNA: TGTGCCAGCAGCTCACAGGGGCTCCCTGGAAACACCATATATTTT. This chain connects TRBV7-8 to TRBJ1-3; 7 nucleotides match TRBD1. CDR3 length: 15 residues. After removal of 4 bases from V and 2 bases from J, the junction contained 5 bases not matched to a gene. Per germline, CDR1 SGHVS and CDR2 FQNEAQ.

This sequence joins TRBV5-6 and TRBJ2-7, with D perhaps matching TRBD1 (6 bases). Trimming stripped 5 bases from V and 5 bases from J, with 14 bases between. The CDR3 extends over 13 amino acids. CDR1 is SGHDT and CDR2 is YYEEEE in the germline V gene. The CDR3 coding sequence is TGTGCCAGCAGTCCCCAGGGGCGCAACGAGCAGTACTTC. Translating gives CASSPQGRNEQYF.

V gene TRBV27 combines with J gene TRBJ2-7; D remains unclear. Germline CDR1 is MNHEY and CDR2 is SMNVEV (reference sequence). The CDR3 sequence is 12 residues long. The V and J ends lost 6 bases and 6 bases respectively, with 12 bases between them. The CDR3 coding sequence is TGTGCCAGCAGACGGGTGGTCGGCGAGCAGTACTTC. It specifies CASRRVVGEQYF.

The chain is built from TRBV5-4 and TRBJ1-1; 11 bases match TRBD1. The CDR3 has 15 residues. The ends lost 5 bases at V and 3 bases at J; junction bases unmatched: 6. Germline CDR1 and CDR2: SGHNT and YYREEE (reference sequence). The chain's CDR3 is CASRRTGGADTEAFF. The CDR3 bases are TGTGCCAGCAGACGGACAGGGGGCGCGGACACTGAAGCTTTCTTT.

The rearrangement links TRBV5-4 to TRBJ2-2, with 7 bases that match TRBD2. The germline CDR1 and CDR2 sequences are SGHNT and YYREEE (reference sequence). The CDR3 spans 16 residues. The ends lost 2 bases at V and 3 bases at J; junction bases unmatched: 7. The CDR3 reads CASSLSNSGDTGELFF. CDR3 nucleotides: TGTGCCAGCAGCTTAAGTAACAGCGGGGACACCGGGGAGCTGTTTTTT.

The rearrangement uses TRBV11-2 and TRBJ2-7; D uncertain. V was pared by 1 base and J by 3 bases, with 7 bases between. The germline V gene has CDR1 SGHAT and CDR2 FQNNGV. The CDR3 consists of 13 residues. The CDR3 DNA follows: TGTGCCAGCAGCTTAGGTAGGGTCTACGAGCAGTACTTC. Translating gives CASSLGRVYEQYF.

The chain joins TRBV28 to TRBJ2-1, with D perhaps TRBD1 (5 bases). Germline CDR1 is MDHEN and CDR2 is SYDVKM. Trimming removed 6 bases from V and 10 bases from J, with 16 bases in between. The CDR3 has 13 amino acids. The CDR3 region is CASSNAYRTEQFF. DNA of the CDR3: TGTGCCAGCAGCAATGCTTACCGGACAGAGCAGTTCTTC.

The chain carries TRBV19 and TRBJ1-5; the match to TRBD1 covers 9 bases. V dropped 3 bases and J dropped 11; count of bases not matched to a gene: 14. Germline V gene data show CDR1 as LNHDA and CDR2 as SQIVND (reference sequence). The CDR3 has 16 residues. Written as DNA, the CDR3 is TGTGCCAGTAGTATCGGAACCGGGACAGGGCGTTTTGCCCAGCATTTT. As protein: CASSIGTGTGRFAQHF.

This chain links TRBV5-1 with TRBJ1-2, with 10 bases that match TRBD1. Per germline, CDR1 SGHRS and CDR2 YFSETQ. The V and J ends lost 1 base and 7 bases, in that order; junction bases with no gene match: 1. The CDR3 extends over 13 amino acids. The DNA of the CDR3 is TGCGCCAGCAGCTTGCGGGACAGGGGTGGCTACACCTTC. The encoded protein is CASSLRDRGGYTF.

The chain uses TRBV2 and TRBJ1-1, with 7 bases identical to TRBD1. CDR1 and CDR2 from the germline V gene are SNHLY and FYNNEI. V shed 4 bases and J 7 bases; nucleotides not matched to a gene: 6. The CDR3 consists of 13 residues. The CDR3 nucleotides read TGTGCCAGCAGTGGGACAGGTATAGGTGAAGCTTTCTTT. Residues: CASSGTGIGEAFF.

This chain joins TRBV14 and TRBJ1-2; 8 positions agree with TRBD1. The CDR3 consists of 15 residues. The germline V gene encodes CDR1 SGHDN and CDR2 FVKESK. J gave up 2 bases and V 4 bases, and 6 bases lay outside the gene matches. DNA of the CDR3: TGTGCCAGCAGCCTCCGGACAGGGTGGAACTATGGCTACACCTTC. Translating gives CASSLRTGWNYGYTF.

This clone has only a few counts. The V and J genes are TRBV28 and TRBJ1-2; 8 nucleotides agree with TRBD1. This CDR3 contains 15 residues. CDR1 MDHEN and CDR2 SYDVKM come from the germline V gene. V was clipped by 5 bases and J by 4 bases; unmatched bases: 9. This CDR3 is CASSQTGTGSYGYTF. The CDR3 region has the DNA TGTGCCAGCAGTCAGACCGGGACAGGCAGCTATGGCTACACCTTC.

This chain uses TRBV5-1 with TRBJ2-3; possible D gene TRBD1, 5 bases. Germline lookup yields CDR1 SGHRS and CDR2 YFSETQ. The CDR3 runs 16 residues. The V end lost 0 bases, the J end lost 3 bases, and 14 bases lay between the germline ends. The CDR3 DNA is TGCGCCAGCAGCTTGGGTTGGGGCGTGAGGACAGATACGCAGTATTTT. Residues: CASSLGWGVRTDTQYF.

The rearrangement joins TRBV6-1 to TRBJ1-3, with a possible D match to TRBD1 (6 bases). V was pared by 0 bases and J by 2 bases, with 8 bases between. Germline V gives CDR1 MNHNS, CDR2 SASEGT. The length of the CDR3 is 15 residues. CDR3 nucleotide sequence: TGTGCCAGCAGTGAAGCAGGGGGAGCTGGAAACACCATATATTTT. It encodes CASSEAGGAGNTIYF.

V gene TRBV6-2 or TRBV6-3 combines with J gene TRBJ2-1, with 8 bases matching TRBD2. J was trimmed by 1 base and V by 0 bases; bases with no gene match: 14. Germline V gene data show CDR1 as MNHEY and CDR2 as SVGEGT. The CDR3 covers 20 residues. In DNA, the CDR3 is TGTGCCAGCAGTTACTCACCTTCGGGGGGGAGGGGAGTATCCTACAATGAGCAGTTCTTC. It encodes CASSYSPSGGRGVSYNEQFF.

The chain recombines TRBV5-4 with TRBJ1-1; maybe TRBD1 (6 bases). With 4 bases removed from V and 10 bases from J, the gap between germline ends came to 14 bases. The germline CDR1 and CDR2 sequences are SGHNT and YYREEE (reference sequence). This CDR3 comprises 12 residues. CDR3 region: CASSVGAEGAFF. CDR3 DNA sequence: TGTGCCAGCAGCGTGGGGGCGGAGGGAGCTTTCTTT. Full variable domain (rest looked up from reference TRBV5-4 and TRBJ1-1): ETGVTQSPTHLIKTRGQQVTLRCSSQSGHNTVSWYQQALGQGPQFIFQYYREEENGRGNFPPRFSGLQFPNYSSELNVNALELDDSALYLCASSVGAEGAFFGQGTRLTVV.

The CDR3 DNA sequence: TGCAGCGTTGGTGGGCAACGGAACACTGAAGCTTTCTTT. It translates to CSVGGQRNTEAFF. The chain combines TRBV29-1 with TRBJ1-1; D is unresolved. Per the germline V gene, CDR1 is SQVTM and CDR2 is ANQGSEA. V shed 4 bases and J shed 1 base, with 10 bases lying between them. This CDR3 has 13 residues. Based on the CDR3 plus reference TRBV29-1 and TRBJ1-1, the full variable domain is SAVISQKPSRDICQRGTSLTIQCQVDSQVTMMFWYRQQPGQSLTLIATANQGSEATYESGFVIDKFPISRPNLTFSTLTVSNMSPEDSSIYLCSVGGQRNTEAFFGQGTRLTVV.

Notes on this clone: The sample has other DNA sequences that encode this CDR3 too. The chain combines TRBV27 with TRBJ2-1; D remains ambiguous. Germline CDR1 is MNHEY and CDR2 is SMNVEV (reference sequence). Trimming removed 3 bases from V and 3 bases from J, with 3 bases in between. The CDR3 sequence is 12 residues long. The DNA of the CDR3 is TGTGCCAGCAGTTTGAACTACAATGAGCAGTTCTTC. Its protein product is CASSLNYNEQFF.

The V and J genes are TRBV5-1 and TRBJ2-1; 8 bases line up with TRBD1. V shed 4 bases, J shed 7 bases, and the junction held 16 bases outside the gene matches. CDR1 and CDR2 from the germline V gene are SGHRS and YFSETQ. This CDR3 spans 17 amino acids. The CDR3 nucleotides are TGCGCCAGCAGCCATACCTCCGGCGGACAGGGCGGGAATGAGCAGTTCTTC. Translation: CASSHTSGGQGGNEQFF.

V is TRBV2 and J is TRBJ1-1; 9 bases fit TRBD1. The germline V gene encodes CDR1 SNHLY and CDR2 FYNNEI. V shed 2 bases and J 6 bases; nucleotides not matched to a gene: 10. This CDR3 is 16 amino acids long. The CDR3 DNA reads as TGTGCCAGCAGTGAACGGGACAGGGACATGAATGCTGAAGCTTTCTTT. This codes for CASSERDRDMNAEAFF.

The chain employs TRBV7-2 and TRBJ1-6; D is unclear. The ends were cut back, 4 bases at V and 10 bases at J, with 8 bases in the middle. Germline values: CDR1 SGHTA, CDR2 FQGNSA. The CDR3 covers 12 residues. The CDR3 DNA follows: TGTGCCAGCAGCTCGTTAGGATCACCCCTCCACTTT. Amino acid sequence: CASSSLGSPLHF.

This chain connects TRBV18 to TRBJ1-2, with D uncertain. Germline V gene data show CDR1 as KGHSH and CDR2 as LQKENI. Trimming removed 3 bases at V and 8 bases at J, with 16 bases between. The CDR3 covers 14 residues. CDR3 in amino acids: CASSPRTGGSGYTF. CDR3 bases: TGTGCCAGCTCACCTAGGACCGGCGGTAGCGGCTACACCTTC.

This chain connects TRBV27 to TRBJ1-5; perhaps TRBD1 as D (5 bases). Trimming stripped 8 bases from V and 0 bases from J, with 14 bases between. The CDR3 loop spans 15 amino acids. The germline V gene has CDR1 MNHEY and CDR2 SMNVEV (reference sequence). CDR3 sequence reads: CASRQKGYSNQPQHF. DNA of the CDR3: TGTGCCAGCCGACAGAAGGGGTATAGCAATCAGCCCCAGCATTTT.

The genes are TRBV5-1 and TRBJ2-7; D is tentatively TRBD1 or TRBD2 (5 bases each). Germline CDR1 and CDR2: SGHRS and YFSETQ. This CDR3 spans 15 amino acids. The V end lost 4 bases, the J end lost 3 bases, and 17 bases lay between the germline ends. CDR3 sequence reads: CASSHDLGAFYEQYF. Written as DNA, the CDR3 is TGCGCCAGCAGCCACGACCTCGGGGCATTCTACGAGCAGTACTTC.

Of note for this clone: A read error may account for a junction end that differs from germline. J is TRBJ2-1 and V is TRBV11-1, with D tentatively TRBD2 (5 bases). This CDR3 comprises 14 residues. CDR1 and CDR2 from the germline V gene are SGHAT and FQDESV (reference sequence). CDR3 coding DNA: TGTGTCAGCAGCTCCCGAGTGCTAGGGAGCGAGCAGTTCTTC. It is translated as CVSSSRVLGSEQFF.

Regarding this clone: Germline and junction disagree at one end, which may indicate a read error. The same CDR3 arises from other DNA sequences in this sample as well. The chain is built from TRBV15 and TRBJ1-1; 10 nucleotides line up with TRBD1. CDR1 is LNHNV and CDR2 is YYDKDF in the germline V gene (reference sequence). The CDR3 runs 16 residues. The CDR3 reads CATSRYPGQGFTEAFF. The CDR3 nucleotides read TGTGCCACCAGCAGATACCCGGGACAGGGGTTCACTGAAGCCTTCTTT.